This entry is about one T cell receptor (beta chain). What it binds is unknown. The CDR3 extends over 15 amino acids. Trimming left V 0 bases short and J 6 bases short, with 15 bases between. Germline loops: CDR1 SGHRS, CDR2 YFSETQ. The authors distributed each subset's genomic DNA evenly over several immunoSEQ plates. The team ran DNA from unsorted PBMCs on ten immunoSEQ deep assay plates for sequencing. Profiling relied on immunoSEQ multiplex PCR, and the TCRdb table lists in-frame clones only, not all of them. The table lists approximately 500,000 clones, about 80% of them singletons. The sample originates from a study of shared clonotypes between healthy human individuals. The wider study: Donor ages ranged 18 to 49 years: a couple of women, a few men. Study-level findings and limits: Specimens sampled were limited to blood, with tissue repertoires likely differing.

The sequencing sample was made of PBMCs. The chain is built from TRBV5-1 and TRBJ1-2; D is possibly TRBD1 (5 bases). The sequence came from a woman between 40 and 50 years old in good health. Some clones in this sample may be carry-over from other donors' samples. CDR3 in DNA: TGCGCCAGCAGCTTGGATCTAGGGGCCGTCGATGGCTACACCTTC. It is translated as CASSLDLGAVDGYTF.